This T cell receptor (beta chain) was recorded in a study of early T cells in non-severe SARS-CoV-2 infection. Study-wide background: Sequencing targeted bulk RNA from unsorted whole blood, leaving chains unpaired. Study-wide points: Matches to VDJdb favored anti-spike CD8 responses and missed private and CD4 specificities.

On this clonotype: Its antigen is as yet unknown.

There are 13 residues in the CDR3. J lost 4 bases, V lost 6 bases, and 3 bases had no gene match. Germline CDR1 is LNHNV and CDR2 is YYDKDF (reference sequence). TCRdb passed the 5' RACE reads through MiXCR, listing each CDR3 protein once. This table has 70,000 or so distinct CDR3 sequences, approximately 15% appearing once. The origin of this receptor is an adult who was a healthcare worker with PCR-confirmed SARS-CoV-2 infection or an uninfected control (not recorded which). Material for sequencing was whole blood. The chain links TRBV15 to TRBJ2-1; 7 positions match TRBD1. CDR3 sequence: CATSPDRYNEQFF. In nucleotides, the CDR3 is TGTGCCACCAGTCCGGACAGGTACAATGAGCAGTTCTTC.